The T cell receptor beta chain under discussion was sequenced for a study of T cell responses to AZD1222 COVID-19 vaccine. Looking at the study overall: It was second doses at about 4 or about 12 weeks that were pooled.

J lost 5 bases, V lost 1 base, and 1 base had no gene match. The germline V gene encodes CDR1 MGHRA and CDR2 YSYEKL. This CDR3 contains 15 residues. Profiled with immunoSEQ multiplex PCR; TCRdb holds only in-frame clones, not every one. The table records over 50,000 clones, 70% to 85% of them present only once. The sequencing here drew on peripheral blood, taken on day 0 of AZD1222 vaccination. The origin of this receptor is an adult in good health. This rearrangement joins TRBV4-1 to TRBJ1-5; 11 bases fit TRBD1. The CDR3: CASSQVGQGDQPQHF. The CDR3 coding sequence is TGCGCCAGCAGCCAAGTGGGACAGGGGGATCAGCCCCAGCATTTT.